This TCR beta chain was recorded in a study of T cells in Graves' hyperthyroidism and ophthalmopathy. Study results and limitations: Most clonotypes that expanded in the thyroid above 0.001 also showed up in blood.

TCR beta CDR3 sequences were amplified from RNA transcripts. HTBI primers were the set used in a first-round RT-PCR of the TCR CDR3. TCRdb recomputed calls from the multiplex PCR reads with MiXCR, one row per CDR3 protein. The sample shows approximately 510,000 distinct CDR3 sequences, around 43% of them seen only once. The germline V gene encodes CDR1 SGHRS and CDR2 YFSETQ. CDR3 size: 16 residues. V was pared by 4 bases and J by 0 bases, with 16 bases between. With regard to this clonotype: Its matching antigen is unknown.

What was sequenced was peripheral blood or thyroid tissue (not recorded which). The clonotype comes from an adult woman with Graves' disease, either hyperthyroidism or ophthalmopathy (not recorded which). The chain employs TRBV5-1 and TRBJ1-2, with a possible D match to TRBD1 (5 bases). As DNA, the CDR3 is TGCGCCAGCAGCCACACGACAGCTTTAACTAACTATGGCTACACCTTC. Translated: CASSHTTALTNYGYTF.